This T cell receptor beta chain was profiled in a study of control samples from healthy donors and cancer patients. The germline gives CDR1 GTSNPN, CDR2 SVGIG (reference sequence). This CDR3 region has 18 residues. V was pared by 2 bases and J by 1 base, with 23 bases between. TCRdb keeps only in-frame clones here, not all; method: immunoSEQ multiplex PCR. The table shows approximately 70,000 clones, with roughly 87% occurring only once. The genes are TRBV30 and TRBJ1-2; tentative D call: TRBD1 (6 bases). The sequencing sample was made of blood. The clonotype was recovered from a woman between 45 and 60 years old in good health. CDR3 DNA: TGTGCCTGGAGTCCTCCTCTCGGACAGCACACTTTTAACTATGGCTACACCTTC. Its translation is CAWSPPLGQHTFNYGYTF.